One sample yielded the 24 T cell receptor beta chains listed below, sequenced in a study of shared clonotypes between healthy human individuals. The table came from immunoSEQ multiplex PCR; TCRdb's copy has only in-frame clones and leaves some out. Of roughly 2.2 million clones listed, over 90% are singletons. Sequencing input: naive CD4+ T cells from PBMCs. Subset given: CD45RA+ positively selected. The receptors originated from a man between 18 and 35 years old in good health. Some clones in this sample may be carry-over from other donors' samples.

The V call is TRBV6-1, the J call TRBJ2-1, with TRBD1 as a possible D gene (6 bases). With 2 bases removed from V and 1 base from J, the gap between germline ends came to 12 bases. This CDR3 is 16 amino acids long. Germline lookup yields CDR1 MNHNS and CDR2 SASEGT. In nucleotides, the CDR3 is TGTGCCAGCAGTGAATTAACAGGGAGTTCCTACAATGAGCAGTTCTTC. It specifies CASSELTGSSYNEQFF.

The chain links TRBV15 to TRBJ2-4; no definite D call. V was trimmed by 5 bases and J by 1 base, leaving 18 bases between them. This CDR3 contains 17 residues. Germline CDR1 and CDR2: LNHNV and YYDKDF (reference sequence). The CDR3 sequence: CATSPKGRSLAKNIQYF. Written as DNA, the CDR3 is TGTGCCACCAGCCCCAAAGGAAGGAGTTTGGCCAAAAACATTCAGTACTTC.

As to this clone: One junction end disagrees with the germline gene, perhaps due to a read error. V is TRBV6-1 and J is TRBJ2-2; no clear D. CDR3 length: 12 amino acids. CDR1 and CDR2 from the germline V gene are MNHNS and SASEGT. As DNA, the CDR3 is TGTGCCAGCAATGAACAGACCGGGGAGCTGTTTTTT. Its protein is CASNEQTGELFF.

This rearrangement joins TRBV12-5 to TRBJ2-1; TRBD2 might be the D (5 bases). Germline V CDR1 and CDR2: LGHNT, FRNRAP. V was pared by 1 base and J by 3 bases, with 7 bases between. This CDR3 is built from 14 residues. The CDR3 protein is CASGLGLNYNEQFF. The CDR3 bases are TGTGCTAGTGGTTTGGGACTAAACTACAATGAGCAGTTCTTC.

The chain recombines TRBV27 with TRBJ1-2; 7 bases agree with TRBD1. CDR1 is MNHEY and CDR2 is SMNVEV in the germline V gene (reference sequence). Trimming took 5 bases from V and 2 from J; bases not matched to a gene: 2. The CDR3 is 13 amino acids. DNA of the CDR3: TGTGCCAGCAGTCGGGGACAGAACTATGGCTACACCTTC. Amino acids: CASSRGQNYGYTF.

V is TRBV5-1 and J is TRBJ2-7, with D possibly TRBD2 on 6 matching bases. V lost 0 bases and J 0 bases, leaving 13 bases between the germline ends. Germline V gene sequence: CDR1 SGHRS, CDR2 YFSETQ. There are 16 residues in the CDR3. The CDR3 bases are TGCGCCAGCAGCTTGGAAGTGGCGGGACTCTCCTACGAGCAGTACTTC. It translates to CASSLEVAGLSYEQYF.

Regarding this clone: The same CDR3 arises from other DNA sequences in this sample as well. J is TRBJ1-2 and V is TRBV28; 7 nucleotides line up with TRBD1. This CDR3 is 13 amino acids long. The germline CDR1 and CDR2 sequences are MDHEN and SYDVKM. V gave up 5 bases and J gave up 1 base; unmatched junction bases: 1. CDR3 sequence (DNA): TGTGCCAGCAGTCCAGGGGGTAACTATGGCTACACCTTC. Residues: CASSPGGNYGYTF.

The chain links TRBV5-1 to TRBJ1-2; no firm D call. Germline CDR1 SGHRS, CDR2 YFSETQ. V lost 4 bases and J 8 bases, leaving 15 bases between the germline ends. The CDR3 has 13 amino acids. The CDR3, as DNA: TGCGCCAGCAGCCCCCCATGGGGAGGGGGCTACACCTTC. The encoded protein is CASSPPWGGGYTF.

The J gene is TRBJ2-1, the V gene TRBV19; D gene ambiguous. The CDR3 is 13 residues long. The germline CDR1 and CDR2 sequences are LNHDA and SQIVND (reference sequence). Trimming took 3 bases from V and 6 from J, leaving 9 bases between them. The CDR3 coding sequence is TGTGCCAGTAGTATCCCCCTGGGCAATGAGCAGTTCTTC. Protein: CASSIPLGNEQFF.

V usage is TRBV6-6 and J usage is TRBJ1-2; TRBD1 is a possible D gene (6 bases). The germline CDR1 and CDR2 sequences are MNHNY and SVGAGI (reference sequence). The V end lost 8 bases, the J end lost 4 bases, and 14 bases lay between the germline ends. This CDR3 contains 13 residues. In DNA form, the CDR3 reads TGTGCCAGCGGAAATCAGGGGATCTATGGCTACACCTTC. This sequence encodes CASGNQGIYGYTF.

This clone was found once. The chain carries TRBV11-2 and TRBJ2-7, with TRBD2 matching over 8 bases. Germline V gene data show CDR1 as SGHAT and CDR2 as FQNNGV. The junction had 13 bases not matched to a gene; V was cut back by 3 bases and J by 0 bases. The CDR3 is 18 residues long. CDR3: CASSFTTGGTIASYEQYF. As DNA, the CDR3 is TGTGCCAGCAGCTTCACGACGGGGGGGACAATCGCCTCCTACGAGCAGTACTTC. The full variable domain, in which reference TRBV11-2 and TRBJ2-7 provide the parts outside the CDR3, is EAGVAQSPRYKIIEKRQSVAFWCNPISGHATLYWYQQILGQGPKLLIQFQNNGVVDDSQLPKDRFSAERLKGVDSTLKIQPAKLEDSAVYLCASSFTTGGTIASYEQYFGPGTRLTVT.

CDR3 in amino acids: CASGPRSDTQYF. CDR3 DNA sequence: TGTGCTAGTGGTCCCCGGTCCGATACGCAGTATTTT. The genes are TRBV12-5 and TRBJ2-3; no clear D. V was trimmed by 5 bases and J by 6 bases, leaving 9 bases between them. Germline V CDR1 and CDR2: LGHNT, FRNRAP. The length of the CDR3 is 12 residues. Combining the CDR3 with reference TRBV12-5 and TRBJ2-3 gives the whole variable domain DARVTQTPRHKVTEMGQEVTMRCQPILGHNTVFWYRQTMMQGLELLAYFRNRAPLDDSGMPKDRFSAEMPDATLATLKIQPSEPRDSAVYFCASGPRSDTQYFGPGTRLTVL.

Concerning this clone: Other DNA sequences of this sample code for an identical CDR3. This sequence joins TRBV18 and TRBJ2-5; D is unresolved. The CDR3 is 13 residues long. Per the germline V gene, CDR1 is KGHSH and CDR2 is LQKENI. V lost 0 bases and J lost 4, with 6 bases in between. As DNA, the CDR3 is TGTGCCAGCTCACCACCTTCGGCAGAGACCCAGTACTTC. This encodes CASSPPSAETQYF.

This chain connects TRBV12-5 to TRBJ2-2; possibly TRBD1 for D (6 bases). V was clipped by 2 bases and J by 7 bases, with 11 bases between them. This CDR3 is 14 amino acids long. Per the germline V gene, CDR1 is LGHNT and CDR2 is FRNRAP. CDR3 region: CASGLQGLGGELFF. Written as DNA, the CDR3 is TGTGCTAGTGGTTTGCAGGGGCTGGGCGGGGAGCTGTTTTTT.

Concerning this clone: Other nucleotide sequences from this sample produce the same CDR3. The chain employs TRBV28 and TRBJ1-2; 7 bases agree with TRBD1. V lost 4 bases and J lost 5; bases outside the gene matches: 4. The CDR3 totals 13 residues. The germline CDR1 and CDR2 sequences are MDHEN and SYDVKM. The CDR3 sequence is CASSSPRGYGYTF. The CDR3 nucleotides are TGTGCCAGCAGTTCCCCCAGGGGGTATGGCTACACCTTC.

V is TRBV11-2 and J is TRBJ1-6, with 7 bases lining up with TRBD1. V shed 5 bases, J shed 7 bases, and the junction held 5 bases outside the gene matches. CDR1 and CDR2 from the germline V gene are SGHAT and FQNNGV. The CDR3 covers 14 residues. The CDR3 region has the DNA TGTGCCAGCAGCACCGACAGGGTAAATTCACCCCTCCACTTT. Translated, it gives CASSTDRVNSPLHF.

V and J are TRBV5-4 and TRBJ2-7; 12 bases line up with TRBD2. The CDR3 spans 14 residues. With V trimmed by 4 bases and J by 3 bases, 2 bases remained unmatched. Looked up from germline, CDR1 is SGHNT and CDR2 is YYREEE (reference sequence). This chain's CDR3 is CASSPTSGSYEQYF. The CDR3 region has the DNA TGTGCCAGCAGCCCGACTAGCGGGAGCTACGAGCAGTACTTC.

V and J are TRBV6-4 and TRBJ2-1, with 7 positions matching TRBD1. The CDR3 has 14 residues. Unmatched junction bases numbered 8, after V lost 4 bases and J lost 8 bases. Germline CDR1 is MRHNA and CDR2 is SNTAGT. The CDR3 DNA sequence: TGTGCCAGCAGTGTTAAGGGGGCAGGCGATGAGCAGTTCTTC. Translated, it gives CASSVKGAGDEQFF.

The gene calls are TRBV2 and TRBJ1-5; D uncertain. This CDR3 spans 12 amino acids. Trimming took off 0 bases at V and 12 bases at J, with 9 bases between the two ends. From germline, CDR1 is SNHLY and CDR2 FYNNEI. The CDR3 nucleotides are TGTGCCAGCAGTGAAGCCGGGTCTTTCCAGCATTTT. Its protein is CASSEAGSFQHF.

The rearrangement joins TRBV10-1 to TRBJ1-1; maybe TRBD1 (6 bases). This CDR3 contains 15 residues. Per the germline V gene, CDR1 is WNHNN and CDR2 is SYGVQD (reference sequence). The V and J ends lost 6 bases and 1 base respectively, with 15 bases between them. In DNA form, the CDR3 reads TGCGCCAGCAGCTCGGACAGAACGGGGAACACTGAAGCTTTCTTT. This encodes CASSSDRTGNTEAFF.

The J gene is TRBJ2-3, the V gene TRBV16, with 8 bases aligning to TRBD2. Germline loops: CDR1 KGHSY, CDR2 FQNENV. With 4 bases clipped from V and 3 bases from J, the junction kept 12 bases outside the gene matches. The CDR3 sequence is 17 residues long. Here the CDR3 DNA reads TGTGCCAGCAGCCCTACTCTTACCACTAGCGGTACAGATACGCAGTATTTT. It codes for CASSPTLTTSGTDTQYF.

The chain couples TRBV7-3 to TRBJ2-3; D unresolved. Looked up from germline, CDR1 is SGHTA and CDR2 is FQGTGA. Trimming shortened V by 5 bases and J by 1 base, and 7 bases separated the two germline ends. The CDR3 is 13 residues long. The CDR3 nucleotides are TGTGCCAGCAGCGCGGTCGGCACAGATACGCAGTATTTT. Residues: CASSAVGTDTQYF.

This sequence joins TRBV28 and TRBJ1-3; D possibly corresponds to TRBD1 (5 bases). Deletions cut 7 bases from V and 2 bases from J, with 21 bases between. The CDR3 sequence is 17 residues long. Looked up from germline, CDR1 is MDHEN and CDR2 is SYDVKM. The chain's CDR3 is CASTASPGIGAGNTIYF. CDR3 bases: TGTGCCAGCACCGCCTCGCCAGGGATTGGAGCTGGAAACACCATATATTTT.

J is TRBJ2-3 and V is TRBV6-4; possible D gene TRBD2, 5 bases. Germline CDR1 MRHNA, CDR2 SNTAGT. Between the trimmed V and J ends, which lost 0 bases and 6 bases, there was a span of 13 bases. The CDR3 runs 15 residues. The CDR3: CASSDSRASSDTQYF. DNA for the CDR3: TGTGCCAGCAGTGACTCGAGGGCTTCTTCTGATACGCAGTATTTT.